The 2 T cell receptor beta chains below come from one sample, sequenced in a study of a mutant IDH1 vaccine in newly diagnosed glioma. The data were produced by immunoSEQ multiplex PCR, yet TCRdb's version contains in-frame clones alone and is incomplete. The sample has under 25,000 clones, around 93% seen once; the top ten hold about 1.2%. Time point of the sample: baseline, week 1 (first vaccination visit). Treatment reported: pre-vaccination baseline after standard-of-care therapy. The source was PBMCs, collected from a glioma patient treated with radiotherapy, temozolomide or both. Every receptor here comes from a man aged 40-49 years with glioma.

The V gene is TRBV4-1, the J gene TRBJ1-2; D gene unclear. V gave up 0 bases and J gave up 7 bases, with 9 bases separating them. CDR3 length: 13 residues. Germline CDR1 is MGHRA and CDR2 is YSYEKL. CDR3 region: CASSQDGSIGYTF. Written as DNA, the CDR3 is TGCGCCAGCAGCCAAGATGGGTCCATTGGCTACACCTTC.

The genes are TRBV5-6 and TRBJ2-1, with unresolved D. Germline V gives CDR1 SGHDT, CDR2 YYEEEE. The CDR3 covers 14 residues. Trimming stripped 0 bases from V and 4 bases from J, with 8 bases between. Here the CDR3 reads CASSLEQSYNEQFF. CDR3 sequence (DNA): TGTGCCAGCAGCTTGGAACAGTCTTACAATGAGCAGTTCTTC.